This TCR beta chain was retrieved from a study of T-cell reconstitution after alpha-beta-depleted transplantation in children. The ends were cut back, 4 bases at V and 4 bases at J, with 15 bases in the middle. Germline assignment: CDR1 SGHRS and CDR2 YFSETQ. The CDR3 is made up of 15 amino acids. This clonotype came up many times. Preparation of the TCRbeta library used unique molecular identifiers. TCRdb itself ran the PCR reads through MiXCR, one entry per CDR3 protein. The sample records approximately 420,000 distinct CDR3 sequences, approximately 11% being singletons. This chain links TRBV5-1 with TRBJ1-3, with TRBD1 as a possible D gene (6 bases). The specimen comprised PBMCs from the stem cell graft donor, sampled from the stem cell graft. This TCR was sampled from a human donor who donated a stem cell graft to a child with acute myeloid leukemia. The CDR3 DNA is TGCGCCAGCAGCCCACAGGGTGGGCTGGGAAACACCATATATTTT. Its translation: CASSPQGGLGNTIYF.